This TCR beta chain was obtained from a study of T cell responses to AZD1222 COVID-19 vaccine. As for this clone: Its specificity is unknown.

Using immunoSEQ multiplex PCR, the repertoire was profiled, and TCRdb retains in-frame clones only, with some absent. The sample yields around 65,000 clones, roughly 70% seen once. Whole-study results and caveats: When two AZD1222 doses had been given, Spike-specific TCR breadth and depth rose. It should be noted that donors were predominantly white British and more often female, and clonal diversity was possibly underestimated. Regions 160-218 and 743-854 held dominance among vaccine-associated CD4 TCRs, which spanned spike.

The CDR3 has 16 residues. V lost 1 base and J lost 7; bases outside the gene matches: 13. Germline V gene lookup returns CDR1 LGHDT and CDR2 YNNKEL (reference sequence). The clonotype was recovered from an adult in good health. The material was peripheral blood, obtained on day 0 of AZD1222 vaccination. J is TRBJ2-7 and V is TRBV3-1 (or the pseudogene TRBV3-2); 7 positions agree with TRBD1. CDR3 sequence: CASSQVPDRVIREQYF. DNA of the CDR3: TGTGCCAGCAGCCAAGTCCCCGACAGGGTAATTCGGGAGCAGTACTTC.